This T cell receptor (beta chain) was profiled in a study of a mutant IDH1 vaccine in newly diagnosed glioma. Study-wide background: Patients previously underwent radiotherapy, temozolomide, or both, and most underwent both. General study findings and limits: Pseudoprogression apparently tracked independently of changes in top peripheral T cell clonotypes.

The V gene lost 5 bases and the J gene lost 4 bases, with 18 bases spanning the gap. CDR1 is MNHEY and CDR2 is SMNVEV in the germline V gene (reference sequence). The CDR3 has 15 residues. Details on this clone: Its specificity is unknown.

As for time point: week 5, during vaccination. Each dose of the vaccine consisted of 300 ug of mutant IDH1 20-mer peptide, with topical imiquimod. Assay: immunoSEQ multiplex PCR; the TCRdb copy retains only in-frame clones and omits some. The table records around 49,000 clones, approximately 78% of them present only once. This sequence originates from a man over 45 with glioma. The chain carries TRBV27 and TRBJ2-7; TRBD1 is a possible D gene (5 bases). Sequenced material: PBMCs, taken from a glioma patient whose treatment included an IDH1 peptide vaccine. Written as DNA, the CDR3 is TGTGCCAGCAGTAATTTCGACAGTACATTTTACGAGCAGTACTTC. It yields the protein CASSNFDSTFYEQYF.